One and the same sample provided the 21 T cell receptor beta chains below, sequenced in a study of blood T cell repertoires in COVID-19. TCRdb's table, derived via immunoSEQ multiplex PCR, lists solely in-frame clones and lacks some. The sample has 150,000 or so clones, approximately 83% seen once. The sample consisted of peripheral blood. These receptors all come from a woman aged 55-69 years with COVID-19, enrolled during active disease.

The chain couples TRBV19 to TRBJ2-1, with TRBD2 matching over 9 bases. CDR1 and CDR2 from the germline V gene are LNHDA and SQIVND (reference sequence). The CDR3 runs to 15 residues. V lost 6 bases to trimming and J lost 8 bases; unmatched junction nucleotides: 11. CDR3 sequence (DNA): TGTGCCAGTAGGGGGGTTCTAGCGGGAAACGATGAGCAGTTCTTC. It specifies CASRGVLAGNDEQFF. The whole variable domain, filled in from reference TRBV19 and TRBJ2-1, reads DGGITQSPKYLFRKEGQNVTLSCEQNLNHDAMYWYRQDPGQGLRLIYYSQIVNDFQKGDIAEGYSVSREKKESFPLTVTSAQKNPTAFYLCASRGVLAGNDEQFFGPGTRLTVL.

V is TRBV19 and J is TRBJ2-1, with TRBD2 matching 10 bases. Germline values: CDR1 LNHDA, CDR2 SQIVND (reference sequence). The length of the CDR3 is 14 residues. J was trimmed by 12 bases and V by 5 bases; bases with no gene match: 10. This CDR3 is CASSPAGGQRVQFF. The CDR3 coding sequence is TGTGCCAGTAGTCCAGCGGGGGGGCAACGGGTGCAGTTCTTC.

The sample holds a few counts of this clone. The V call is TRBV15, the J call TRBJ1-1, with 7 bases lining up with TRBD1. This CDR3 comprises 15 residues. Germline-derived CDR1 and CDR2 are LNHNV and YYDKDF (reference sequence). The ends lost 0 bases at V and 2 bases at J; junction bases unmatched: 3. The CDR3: CATSRDNRGNTEAFF. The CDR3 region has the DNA TGTGCCACCAGCAGAGATAACAGGGGAAACACTGAAGCTTTCTTT.

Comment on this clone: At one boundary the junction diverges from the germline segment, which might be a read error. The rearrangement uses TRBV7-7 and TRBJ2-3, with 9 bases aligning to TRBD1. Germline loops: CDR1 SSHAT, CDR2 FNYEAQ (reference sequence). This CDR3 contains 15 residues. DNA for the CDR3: TGTGCTAGCAGCACCGGGACAGGGAGTTCAGATACGCAGTATTTT. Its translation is CASSTGTGSSDTQYF. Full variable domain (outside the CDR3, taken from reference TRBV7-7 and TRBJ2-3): GAGVSQSPRYKVTKRGQDVTLRCDPISSHATLYWYQQALGQGPEFLTYFNYEAQPDKSGLPSDRFSAERPEGSISTLTIQRTEQRDSAMYRCASSTGTGSSDTQYFGPGTRLTVL.

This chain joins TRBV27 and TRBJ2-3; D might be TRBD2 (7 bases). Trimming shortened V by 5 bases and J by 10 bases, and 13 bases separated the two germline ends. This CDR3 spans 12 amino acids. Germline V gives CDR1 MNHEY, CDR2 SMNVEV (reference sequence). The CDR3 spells CASSMRGGAQYF. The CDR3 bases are TGTGCCAGCAGTATGAGAGGGGGGGCGCAGTATTTT.

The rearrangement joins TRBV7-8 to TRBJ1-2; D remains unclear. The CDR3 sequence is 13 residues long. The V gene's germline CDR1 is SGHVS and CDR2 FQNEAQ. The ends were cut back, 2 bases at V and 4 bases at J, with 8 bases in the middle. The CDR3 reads CASSLSRSYGYTF. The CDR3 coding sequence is TGTGCCAGCAGCTTATCGCGGAGCTATGGCTACACCTTC.

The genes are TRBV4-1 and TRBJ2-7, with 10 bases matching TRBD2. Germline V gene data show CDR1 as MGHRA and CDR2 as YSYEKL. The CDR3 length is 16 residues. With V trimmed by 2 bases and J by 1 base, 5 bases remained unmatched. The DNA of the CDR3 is TGCGCCAGCAGCCAAACTAGCGGGGTGGGGTCCTACGAGCAGTACTTC. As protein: CASSQTSGVGSYEQYF.

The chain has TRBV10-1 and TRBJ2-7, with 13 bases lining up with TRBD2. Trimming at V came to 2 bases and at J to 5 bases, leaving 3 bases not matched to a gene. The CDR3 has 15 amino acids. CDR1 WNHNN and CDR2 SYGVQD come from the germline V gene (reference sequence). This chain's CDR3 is CASSERTSGRNEQYF. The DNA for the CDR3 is TGCGCCAGCAGTGAGCGGACTAGCGGGAGAAACGAGCAGTACTTC.

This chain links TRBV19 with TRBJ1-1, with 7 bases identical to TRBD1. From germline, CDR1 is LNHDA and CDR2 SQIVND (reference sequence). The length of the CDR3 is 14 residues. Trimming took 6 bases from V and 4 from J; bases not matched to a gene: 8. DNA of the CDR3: TGTGCCAGTAGCCCTTTCACAGGGGCCACTGAAGCTTTCTTT. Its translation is CASSPFTGATEAFF.

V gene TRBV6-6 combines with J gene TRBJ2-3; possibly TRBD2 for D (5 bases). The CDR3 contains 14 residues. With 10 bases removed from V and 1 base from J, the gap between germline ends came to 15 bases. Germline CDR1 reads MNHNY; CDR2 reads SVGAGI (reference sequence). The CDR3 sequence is CATARDLGTDTQYF. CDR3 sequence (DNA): TGTGCCACAGCCCGGGATCTAGGCACAGATACGCAGTATTTT.

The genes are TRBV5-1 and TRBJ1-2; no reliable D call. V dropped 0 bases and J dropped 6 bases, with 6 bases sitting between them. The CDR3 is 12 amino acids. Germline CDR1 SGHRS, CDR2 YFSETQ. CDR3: CASSLDSNGYTF. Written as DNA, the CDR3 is TGCGCCAGCAGCTTGGATTCCAATGGCTACACCTTC.

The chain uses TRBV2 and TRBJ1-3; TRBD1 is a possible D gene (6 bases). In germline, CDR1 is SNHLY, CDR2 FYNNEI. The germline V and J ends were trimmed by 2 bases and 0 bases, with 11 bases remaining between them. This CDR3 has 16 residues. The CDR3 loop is CASSERDRISGNTIYF. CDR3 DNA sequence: TGTGCCAGCAGTGAACGAGACAGGATCTCTGGAAACACCATATATTTT. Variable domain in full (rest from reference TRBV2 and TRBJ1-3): EPEVTQTPSHQVTQMGQEVILRCVPISNHLYFYWYRQILGQKVEFLVSFYNNEISEKSEIFDDQFSVERPDGSNFTLKIRSTKLEDSAMYFCASSERDRISGNTIYFGEGSWLTVV.

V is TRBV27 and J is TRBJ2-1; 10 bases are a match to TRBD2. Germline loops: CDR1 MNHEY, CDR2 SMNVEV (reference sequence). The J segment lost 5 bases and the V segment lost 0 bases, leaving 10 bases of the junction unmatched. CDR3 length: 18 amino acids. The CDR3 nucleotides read TGTGCCAGCAGTTTATCGATTGCGGGACTAGCGCGAAACAATGAGCAGTTCTTC. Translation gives CASSLSIAGLARNNEQFF.

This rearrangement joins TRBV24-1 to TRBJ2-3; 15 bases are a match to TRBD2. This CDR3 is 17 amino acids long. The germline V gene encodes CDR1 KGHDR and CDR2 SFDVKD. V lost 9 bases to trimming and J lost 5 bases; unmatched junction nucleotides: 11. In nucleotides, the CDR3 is TGTGCCACCGCCCCCTCAGGACTAGCGGGAGGGCTAGATACGCAGTATTTT. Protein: CATAPSGLAGGLDTQYF.

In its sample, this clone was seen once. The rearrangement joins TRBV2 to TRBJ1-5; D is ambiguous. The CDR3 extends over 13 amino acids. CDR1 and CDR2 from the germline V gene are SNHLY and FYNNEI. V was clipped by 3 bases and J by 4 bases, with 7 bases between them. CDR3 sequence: CASSDWENQPQHF. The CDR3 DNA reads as TGTGCCAGCAGTGATTGGGAGAATCAGCCCCAGCATTTT.

The CDR3 bases are TGTGCCAGCAGCGGGGAGGGGGGCTCCTACAATGAGCAGTTCTTC. It translates to CASSGEGGSYNEQFF. This chain connects TRBV4-2 to TRBJ2-1; TRBD2 might be the D (7 bases). Trimming removed 5 bases from V and 0 bases from J, with 11 bases in between. CDR3 size: 15 residues. Germline assignment: CDR1 LGHNA and CDR2 YNFKEQ.

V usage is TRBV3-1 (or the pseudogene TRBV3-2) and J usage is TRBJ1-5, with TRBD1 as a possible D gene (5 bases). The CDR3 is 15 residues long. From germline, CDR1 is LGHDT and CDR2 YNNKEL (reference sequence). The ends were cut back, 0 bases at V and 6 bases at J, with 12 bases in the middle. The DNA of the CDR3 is TGTGCCAGCAGCCAAGATTACGGGGGTACTCAGCCCCAGCATTTT. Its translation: CASSQDYGGTQPQHF.

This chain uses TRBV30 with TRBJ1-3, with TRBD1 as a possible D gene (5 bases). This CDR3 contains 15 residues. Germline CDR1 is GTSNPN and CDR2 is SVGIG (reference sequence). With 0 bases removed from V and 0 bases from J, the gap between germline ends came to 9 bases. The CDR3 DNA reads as TGTGCCTGGAGTGTAATAGGGGTCTCTGGAAACACCATATATTTT. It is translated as CAWSVIGVSGNTIYF.

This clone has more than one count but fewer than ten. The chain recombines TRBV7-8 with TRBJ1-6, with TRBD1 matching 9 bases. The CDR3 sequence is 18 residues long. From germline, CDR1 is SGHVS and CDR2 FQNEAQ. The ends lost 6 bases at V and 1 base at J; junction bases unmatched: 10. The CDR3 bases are TGTGCCAGCAGACAAGGGACAGGGCGTTTTTCCTATAATTCACCCCTCCACTTT. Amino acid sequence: CASRQGTGRFSYNSPLHF.

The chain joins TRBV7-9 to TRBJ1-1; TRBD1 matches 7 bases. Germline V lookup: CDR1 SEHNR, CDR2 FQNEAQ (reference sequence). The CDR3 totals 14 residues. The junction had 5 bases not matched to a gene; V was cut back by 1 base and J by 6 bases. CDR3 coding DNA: TGTGCCAGCAGCTTAGGACAGGGTTGGGCTGAAGCTTTCTTT. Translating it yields CASSLGQGWAEAFF.

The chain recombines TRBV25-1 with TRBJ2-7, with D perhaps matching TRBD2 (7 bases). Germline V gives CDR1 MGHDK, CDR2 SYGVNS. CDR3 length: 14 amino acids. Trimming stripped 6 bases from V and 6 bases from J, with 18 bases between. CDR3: CASRAGGQKSEQYF. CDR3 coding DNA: TGTGCCAGCAGGGCCGGGGGGCAGAAGAGCGAGCAGTACTTC.